By sample fraction, the clone carrying this TCR beta chain is medium-sized (0.01 to 0.1%). What it binds is not known. Molecules of cDNA were individually given unique molecular identifiers that were attached to them. TCRdb independently ran MiXCR on the 5' RACE reads; one entry per CDR3 protein. Of about 11,000 distinct CDR3 sequences detected, around 4.8% appear once; the ten largest clones hold over 8%. The data belong to a study of early T cells in non-severe SARS-CoV-2 infection. Overall study: Unpaired chains resulted from sequencing bulk RNA of unsorted whole blood. Overall study results and limits: Matching with VDJdb favored anti-spike CD8 responses (missing private and CD4 specificities).

Germline V gives CDR1 SGHRS, CDR2 YFSETQ. Trimming at V came to 4 bases and at J to 2 bases, leaving 8 bases not matched to a gene. The CDR3 runs 16 residues. The TCR was taken from an adult who was a healthcare worker with PCR-confirmed SARS-CoV-2 infection or an uninfected control (not recorded which). V and J are TRBV5-1 and TRBJ2-1; 8 bases map to TRBD2. Sequenced material: whole blood. CDR3 sequence: CASSTAYGGAYNEQFF. CDR3 coding DNA: TGCGCCAGCAGCACCGCCTACGGGGGGGCCTACAATGAGCAGTTCTTC. Full variable domain (missing parts from reference TRBV5-1 and TRBJ2-1): KAGVTQTPRYLIKTRGQQVTLSCSPISGHRSVSWYQQTPGQGLQFLFEYFSETQRNKGNFPGRFSGRQFSNSRSEMNVSTLELGDSALYLCASSTAYGGAYNEQFFGPGTRLTVL.